This passage covers 21 T cell receptor beta chains from one sample sequenced in a study of blood T cells in healthy people across ages. Using a J-beta primer mix together with a sample-barcoded 5' primer, a second PCR was run for about 7 to 12 cycles. A single record per CDR3 protein comes from TCRdb applying MiXCR to the 5' RACE reads. Found here are around 1,500,000 distinct CDR3 sequences, around two fifths of them singletons; the top ten hold 6.5% to 10%. Sample: blood. Receptors were obtained from a woman aged 18-29 years in good health.

This clonotype showed up just a few times. This chain joins TRBV5-1 and TRBJ1-2; D is perhaps TRBD1 (5 bases). V was clipped by 4 bases and J by 12 bases, with 19 bases between them. From germline, CDR1 is SGHRS and CDR2 YFSETQ. The CDR3 consists of 13 residues. This chain's CDR3 is CASSLPGLQPNTF. The DNA of the CDR3 is TGCGCCAGCAGCCTCCCGGGACTTCAACCCAACACCTTC. Based on the CDR3 plus reference TRBV5-1 and TRBJ1-2, the full variable domain is KAGVTQTPRYLIKTRGQQVTLSCSPISGHRSVSWYQQTPGQGLQFLFEYFSETQRNKGNFPGRFSGRQFSNSRSEMNVSTLELGDSALYLCASSLPGLQPNTFGSGTRLTVV.

This clonotype was counted a few times. V usage is TRBV6-5 and J usage is TRBJ2-1, with D uncertain. CDR3 size: 16 residues. CDR1 is MNHEY and CDR2 is SVGAGI in the germline V gene. Trimming removed 0 bases at V and 0 bases at J, with 9 bases between. CDR3: CASSYSGSSSYNEQFF. The DNA of the CDR3 is TGTGCCAGCAGTTACTCAGGCTCCAGCTCCTACAATGAGCAGTTCTTC.

This clonotype was recorded a few times. The chain has TRBV20-1 and TRBJ1-2; possibly TRBD1 for D (6 bases). The V gene's germline CDR1 is DFQATT and CDR2 SNEGSKA (reference sequence). V was pared by 5 bases and J by 0 bases, with 16 bases between. The CDR3 sequence is 15 residues long. The CDR3 region is CSAESAGAPNYGYTF. In DNA form, the CDR3 reads TGCAGTGCTGAATCCGCAGGGGCACCTAACTATGGCTACACCTTC.

This clonotype came up a few times. The V and J genes are TRBV7-9 and TRBJ2-1; D remains unclear. The CDR3 is 9 residues long. Per the germline V gene, CDR1 is SEHNR and CDR2 is FQNEAQ (reference sequence). The DNA for the CDR3 is TGTGCTACCTCGGGTGAGCAGTTCTTC. It is translated as CATSGEQFF.

This clonotype was detected only a few times. The chain is built from TRBV29-1 and TRBJ2-1; 7 bases agree with TRBD2. Germline values: CDR1 SQVTM, CDR2 ANQGSEA. The V gene end was trimmed by 6 bases and the J gene end by 0 bases; junction bases not matched to a gene: 8. The CDR3 has 15 amino acids. CDR3 residues: CSVGGDASSYNEQFF. CDR3 in DNA: TGCAGCGTGGGGGGGGATGCCAGCTCCTACAATGAGCAGTTCTTC.

The rearrangement links TRBV5-5 to TRBJ2-2; 11 bases match TRBD1. From germline, CDR1 is SGHKS and CDR2 YYEKEE (reference sequence). This CDR3 has 18 amino acids. V lost 2 bases, J lost 1 base, and 7 bases stayed unmatched. CDR3 nucleotides: TGTGCCAGCAGCTTACCGGGACAGGGGGTCGGGAACACCGGGGAGCTGTTTTTT. Translation: CASSLPGQGVGNTGELFF. Full variable domain (remainder filled in from reference TRBV5-5 and TRBJ2-2): DAGVTQSPTHLIKTRGQQVTLRCSPISGHKSVSWYQQVLGQGPQFIFQYYEKEERGRGNFPDRFSARQFPNYSSELNVNALLLGDSALYLCASSLPGQGVGNTGELFFGEGSRLTVL.

The sample holds a few counts of this clonotype. The chain links TRBV29-1 to TRBJ2-4, with 9 bases fitting TRBD1. The CDR3 runs 14 residues. CDR1 and CDR2 (germline): SQVTM, ANQGSEA. V lost 4 bases and J lost 0; bases outside the gene matches: 1. The CDR3, as DNA: TGCAGCGTTGTGGGACAGGGAGCCAAAAACATTCAGTACTTC. Its protein is CSVVGQGAKNIQYF.

The chain uses TRBV6-1 and TRBJ2-7, with 7 bases fitting TRBD2. The CDR3 sequence is 15 residues long. Germline CDR1 is MNHNS and CDR2 is SASEGT. V gave up 6 bases and J gave up 0 bases; unmatched junction bases: 8. The CDR3 DNA reads TGTGCCAGCAGGGGAGGGCTAGCGGACTCCTACGAGCAGTACTTC. Its translation: CASRGGLADSYEQYF.

This sequence joins TRBV11-2 and TRBJ2-5, with 7 bases aligning to TRBD1. J lost 1 base, V lost 5 bases, and 10 bases had no gene match. The CDR3 sequence is 16 residues long. Germline lookup yields CDR1 SGHAT and CDR2 FQNNGV. Written as DNA, the CDR3 is TGTGCCAGCAGCCGAGGAGTTGGGACAGCCCAAGAGACCCAGTACTTC. Amino acids: CASSRGVGTAQETQYF.

The CDR3 DNA is TGTGCCAGCAGCTTTGGACAGGAAATCTACAATCAGCCCCAGCATTTT. Its translation is CASSFGQEIYNQPQHF. The V gene is TRBV7-9, the J gene TRBJ1-5; 7 bases match TRBD1. In germline, CDR1 is SEHNR, CDR2 FQNEAQ (reference sequence). This CDR3 has 16 residues. V was clipped by 3 bases and J by 3 bases; unmatched bases: 8.

The chain links TRBV10-3 to TRBJ2-1; D perhaps matches TRBD2 (5 bases). Germline CDR1 and CDR2: ENHRY and SYGVKD. The CDR3 runs 15 residues. Trimming cost V 4 bases and J 0 bases, with 10 bases left between them. The CDR3 is CAISGGRSSYNEQFF. The CDR3 DNA reads as TGTGCCATCAGTGGAGGGCGGAGCTCCTACAATGAGCAGTTCTTC.

This clonotype was observed a handful of times. The gene calls are TRBV7-2 and TRBJ2-5; no clear D gene. V was pared by 2 bases and J by 4 bases, with 8 bases between. The CDR3 is 13 residues long. CDR1 SGHTA and CDR2 FQGNSA come from the germline V gene. The CDR3: CASSLNMGETQYF. The CDR3 region has the DNA TGTGCCAGCAGCTTAAACATGGGAGAGACCCAGTACTTC.

The rearrangement uses TRBV5-1 and TRBJ2-2, with TRBD2 matching 11 bases. The germline V gene has CDR1 SGHRS and CDR2 YFSETQ. Trimming cost V 5 bases and J 9 bases; bases outside gene matches: 15. The length of the CDR3 is 17 residues. In DNA, the CDR3 is TGCGCCAGCAGTACTAGCGGGGGAGAACCGTTTGTGAGGGAGCTGTTTTTT. Translating gives CASSTSGGEPFVRELFF.

This clonotype has only one observation. The chain links TRBV12-3 or TRBV12-4 to TRBJ2-1; D may be TRBD2 (5 bases). V was pared by 3 bases and J by 0 bases, with 12 bases between. The CDR3 runs 16 residues. The CDR3: CASSFRWRSSYNEQFF. CDR3 sequence (DNA): TGTGCCAGCAGTTTTAGGTGGAGGAGCTCCTACAATGAGCAGTTCTTC.

In this sample, this clonotype turned up a few times. V and J are TRBV7-9 and TRBJ2-1; no reliable D call. CDR1 and CDR2 from the germline V gene are SEHNR and FQNEAQ (reference sequence). The CDR3 has 13 amino acids. V was pared by 5 bases and J by 10 bases, with 15 bases between. CDR3 sequence: CASSIDTLWEQFF. In nucleotides, the CDR3 is TGTGCCAGCAGCATCGACACCCTCTGGGAGCAGTTCTTC.

This clonotype was picked up many times. The chain combines TRBV27 with TRBJ2-1; D not resolved. CDR1 and CDR2 from the germline V gene are MNHEY and SMNVEV (reference sequence). There are 15 residues in the CDR3. The V end was cut by 5 bases, the J end by 2 bases, with 13 bases between. CDR3 DNA: TGTGCCAGCAGTCCATTAAGGGCCACCTACAATGAGCAGTTCTTC. Its translation: CASSPLRATYNEQFF.

This clonotype was seen a single time. The gene calls are TRBV29-1 and TRBJ2-5; D gene uncertain. Germline CDR1 is SQVTM and CDR2 is ANQGSEA. The V gene lost 5 bases and the J gene lost 5 bases, with 9 bases spanning the gap. The CDR3 loop spans 11 amino acids. Written as DNA, the CDR3 is TGCAGCGTTATGCGAGCCGAGACCCAGTACTTC. Its translation: CSVMRAETQYF.

This sequence joins TRBV11-2 and TRBJ2-5; the D gene is possibly TRBD1 (6 bases). The end of the DNA fits TRBJ2-4 better, so the J call may be wrong. The CDR3 totals 15 residues. Germline assignment: CDR1 SGHAT and CDR2 FQNNGV. This chain's CDR3 is CASSPDRNIRNIQYF. As DNA, the CDR3 is TGTGCCAGCAGCCCAGACAGGAATATTCGGAACATTCAGTACTTC.

V gene TRBV11-1 combines with J gene TRBJ2-5; possibly TRBD1 for D (6 bases). The V gene lost 5 bases and the J gene lost 0 bases, with 10 bases spanning the gap. Germline CDR1 reads SGHAT; CDR2 reads FQDESV (reference sequence). The CDR3 totals 14 residues. The CDR3 nucleotides read TGTGCCAGCAGCGTGAGGGGGTACCAAGAGACCCAGTACTTC. Amino acids: CASSVRGYQETQYF.

This clonotype appeared a few times. V gene TRBV9 combines with J gene TRBJ2-7, with D tentatively TRBD1 or TRBD2 (5 bases each). Trimming cost V 3 bases and J 3 bases, with 10 bases left between them. CDR1 is SGDLS, CDR2 YYNGEE, per germline. The CDR3 runs to 13 residues. CDR3 sequence: CASSGGVGYEQYF. For the CDR3, the DNA is TGTGCCAGCAGCGGAGGGGTCGGCTACGAGCAGTACTTC.

This chain links TRBV21-1 with TRBJ1-4. TRBV21-1 is a pseudogene. The CDR3 runs 17 residues. The chain's CDR3 is CASSKVPGPSGHEKLFF. The CDR3 DNA sequence: TGTGCCAGCAGCAAAGTACCTGGGCCGTCCGGGCATGAAAAACTGTTTTTT.